This entry features one TCR beta chain sequence. V lost 3 bases and J lost 3, with 12 bases in between. The CDR3 is 14 amino acids. CDR1 and CDR2 from the germline V gene are SGHRS and YFSETQ. CD45RO-negative, CCR7-selected cells formed the naive CD8 fraction, which excluded terminally differentiated effector memory CD45RA+ cells. This record belongs to a study of shared clonotypes between healthy human individuals. Authors' methods: ImmunoSEQ sequences covered only the junction and lacked quality scores; filtering therefore differed. The data were produced by immunoSEQ multiplex PCR, yet TCRdb's version contains in-frame clones alone and is incomplete. Clone size and the V and J calls come from that table; the DNA yielded D and trimming. The sample includes about 2.2 million clones, around 93% of them seen just once.

The specimen sequenced was naive CD8+ T cells from PBMCs. This clonotype was sampled from a man younger than 30 in good health. Some clones in this sample may be carry-over from other donors' samples. J is TRBJ1-1 and V is TRBV5-1, with no clear D. The CDR3 is CASSSLQRDTEAFF. CDR3 DNA sequence: TGCGCCAGCAGCTCCTTACAGCGTGACACTGAAGCTTTCTTT.